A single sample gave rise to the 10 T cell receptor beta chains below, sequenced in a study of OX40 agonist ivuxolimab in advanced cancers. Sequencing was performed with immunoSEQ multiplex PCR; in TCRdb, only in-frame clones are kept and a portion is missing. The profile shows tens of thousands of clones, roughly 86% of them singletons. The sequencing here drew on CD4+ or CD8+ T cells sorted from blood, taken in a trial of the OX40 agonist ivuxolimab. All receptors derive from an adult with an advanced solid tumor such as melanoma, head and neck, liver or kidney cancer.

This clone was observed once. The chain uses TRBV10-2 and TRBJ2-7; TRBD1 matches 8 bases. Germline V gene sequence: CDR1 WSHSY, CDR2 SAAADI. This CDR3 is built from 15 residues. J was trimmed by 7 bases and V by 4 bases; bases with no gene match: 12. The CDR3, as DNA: TGCGCCAGCAGTGCGACCGACAGGGGTTTGCGGGAGCAGTACTTC. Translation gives CASSATDRGLREQYF.

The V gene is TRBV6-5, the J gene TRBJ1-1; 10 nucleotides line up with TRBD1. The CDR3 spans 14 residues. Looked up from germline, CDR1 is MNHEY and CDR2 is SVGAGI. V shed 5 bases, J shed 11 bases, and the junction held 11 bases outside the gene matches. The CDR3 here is CASSTTGGGLRAFF. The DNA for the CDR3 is TGTGCCAGCAGTACGACAGGGGGCGGTTTACGGGCTTTCTTT.

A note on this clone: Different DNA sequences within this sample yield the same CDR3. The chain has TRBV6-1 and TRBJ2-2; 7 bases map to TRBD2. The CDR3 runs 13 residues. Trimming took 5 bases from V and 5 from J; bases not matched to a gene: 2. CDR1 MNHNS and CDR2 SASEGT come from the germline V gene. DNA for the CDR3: TGTGCCAGCAGTAGAGCGGGAACCGGGGAGCTGTTTTTT. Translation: CASSRAGTGELFF.

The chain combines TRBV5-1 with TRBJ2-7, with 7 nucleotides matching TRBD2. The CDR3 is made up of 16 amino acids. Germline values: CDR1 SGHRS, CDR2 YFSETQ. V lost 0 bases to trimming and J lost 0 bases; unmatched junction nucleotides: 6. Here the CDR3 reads CASSLDGGVSSYEQYF. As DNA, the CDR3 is TGCGCCAGCAGCTTGGATGGGGGGGTAAGCTCCTACGAGCAGTACTTC.

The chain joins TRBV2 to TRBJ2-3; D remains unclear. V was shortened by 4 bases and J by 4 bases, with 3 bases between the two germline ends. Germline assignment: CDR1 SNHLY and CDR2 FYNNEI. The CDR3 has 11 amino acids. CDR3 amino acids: CASSVADTQYF. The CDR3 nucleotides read TGTGCCAGCAGTGTTGCAGATACGCAGTATTTT.

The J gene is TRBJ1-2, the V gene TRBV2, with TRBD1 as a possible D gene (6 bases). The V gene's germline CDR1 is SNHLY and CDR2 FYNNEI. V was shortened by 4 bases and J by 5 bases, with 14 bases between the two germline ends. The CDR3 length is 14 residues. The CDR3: CASSGGGRWYGYTF. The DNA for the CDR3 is TGTGCCAGCAGTGGGGGGGGCAGGTGGTATGGCTACACCTTC.

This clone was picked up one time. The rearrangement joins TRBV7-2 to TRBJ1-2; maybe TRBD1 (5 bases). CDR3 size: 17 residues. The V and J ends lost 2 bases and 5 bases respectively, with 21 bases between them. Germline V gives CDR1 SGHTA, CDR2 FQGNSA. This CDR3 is CASSLTATGGGTYGYTF. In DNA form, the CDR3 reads TGTGCCAGCAGCTTAACCGCAACAGGCGGGGGAACTTATGGCTACACCTTC.

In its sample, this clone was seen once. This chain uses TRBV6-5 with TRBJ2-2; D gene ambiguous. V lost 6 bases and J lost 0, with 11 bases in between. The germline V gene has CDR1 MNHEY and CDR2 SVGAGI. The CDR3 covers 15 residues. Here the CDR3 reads CASSRRITNTGELFF. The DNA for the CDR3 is TGTGCCAGCAGCCGAAGGATAACGAACACCGGGGAGCTGTTTTTT.

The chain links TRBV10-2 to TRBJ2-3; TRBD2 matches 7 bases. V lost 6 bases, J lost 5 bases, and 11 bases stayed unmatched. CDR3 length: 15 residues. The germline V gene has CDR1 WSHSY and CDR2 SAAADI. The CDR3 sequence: CASRARAGVEDTQYF. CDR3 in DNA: TGCGCCAGCAGAGCTAGGGCGGGAGTGGAAGATACGCAGTATTTT.

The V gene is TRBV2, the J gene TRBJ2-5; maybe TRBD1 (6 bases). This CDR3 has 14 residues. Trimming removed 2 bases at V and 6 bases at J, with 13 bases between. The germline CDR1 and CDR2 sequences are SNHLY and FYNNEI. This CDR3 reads CASSEWQGWKTQYF. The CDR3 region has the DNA TGTGCCAGCAGTGAATGGCAGGGGTGGAAGACCCAGTACTTC.